The rows below give T cell receptor beta chains drawn from one sample of a study of blood T cell repertoires in COVID-19. Some clones are missing from TCRdb's copy, which holds only in-frame ones; the method was immunoSEQ multiplex PCR. The sample consists of tens of thousands of clones, nearly 90% of them appearing once. The sample was peripheral blood. The receptor set was obtained from a middle-aged man with active COVID-19. The CDR3 runs from the conserved cysteine through the conserved F or W. A D gene is named only where the DNA matches it firmly. The size field is filled for only some rows; it gives once, few, many or a size class.

clone_size d_call j_call v_call cdr3_nt cdr3_aa
NA TRBD1 TRBJ2-7 TRBV18 TGTGCCAGCTCACGAACCCCGGGACAGAAGACCTACGAGCAGTACTTC CASSRTPGQKTYEQYF
NA NA TRBJ1-5 TRBV7-8 TGTGCCAGCACCTTACTTAAGGGGGTGTTGGGCAATCAGCCCCAGCATTTT CASTLLKGVLGNQPQHF
NA NA TRBJ2-5 TRBV5-1 TGCGCCAGCAGCAAGAACGGGAATTCGGGTCAAGAGACCCAGTACTTC CASSKNGNSGQETQYF
NA TRBD2 TRBJ2-5 TRBV2 TGTGCCAGCAGTGAGGCTAGCGGGGTCCGGGAGACCCAGTACTTC CASSEASGVRETQYF
NA NA TRBJ2-3 TRBV6-5 TGTGCCAGCACCCTGGCCCGCACAGATACGCAGTATTTT CASTLARTDTQYF
NA TRBD2 TRBJ2-1 TRBV7-6 TGTGCCAGCAGCTCCTCAGCGGGGGCCCTTAATGAGCAGTTCTTC CASSSSAGALNEQFF
NA NA TRBJ1-1 TRBV18 TGTGCCAGCTCACCGACAACGAACACTGAAGCTTTCTTT CASSPTTNTEAFF
NA TRBD1 TRBJ2-7 TRBV11-2 TGTGCCAGCAGCAGGGACAGGGGGCTGAGCGAGCAGTACTTC CASSRDRGLSEQYF
NA NA TRBJ1-2 TRBV4-3 TGCGCCAGCAGCCAAGTGGCGGGGCTTGGCTACACCTTC CASSQVAGLGYTF
NA NA TRBJ2-5 TRBV6-1 TGTGCCAGCAGTGAATTTGCAGGGAACGTAGAGACCCAGTACTTC CASSEFAGNVETQYF
NA NA TRBJ2-3 TRBV6-2/TRBV6-3 TGTGCCAGCAGTTTTAGCCGGGGGAGAGATACGCAGTATTTT CASSFSRGRDTQYF
NA TRBD1 TRBJ1-4 TRBV5-4 TGTGCCAGCAGCTCCAAACGACAGGGCGAAAAACTGTTTTTT CASSSKRQGEKLFF
NA NA TRBJ1-2 TRBV3-1/TRBV3-2 TGTGCCAGCAGCCTGACAAGTGGTGGCTACACCTTC CASSLTSGGYTF
NA NA TRBJ1-6 TRBV4-2 TGTGCCAGCAGCCAAGATCTTGGGGGAGGAAATTCACCCCTCCACTTT CASSQDLGGGNSPLHF
few TRBD1 TRBJ1-2 TRBV3-1/TRBV3-2 TGTGCCAGCAGCCAAGTAGGGACAGGGAGGAACTATGGCTACACCTTC CASSQVGTGRNYGYTF
few TRBD2 TRBJ2-2 TRBV11-2 TGTGCCAGCAGGGCGGGACTAGCTGGGGGGGAGCTGTTTTTT CASRAGLAGGELFF
NA NA TRBJ2-3 TRBV6-4 TGTGCCAGCAGTGATCGGGTTTTGGAGCCCCAGTATTTT CASSDRVLEPQYF
NA TRBD1 TRBJ1-2 TRBV12-3/TRBV12-4 TGTGCCAGCAGTACCGGGACAGTCCACGGCTACACCTTC CASSTGTVHGYTF
NA TRBD1 TRBJ1-3 TRBV11-2 TGTGCCAGCAGCTTATCTTCAGGGGGTAAGCTCTCTGGAAACACCATATATTTT CASSLSSGGKLSGNTIYF
NA TRBD2 TRBJ2-3 TRBV7-2 TGTGCCAGCAGCTCTCGGACTAGCGGGCGGGGCGCAGATACGCAGTATTTT CASSSRTSGRGADTQYF
NA TRBD2 TRBJ2-5 TRBV4-3 TGCGCCAGCAGCCAAGCCATAGCGGGGGGGACACAAGAGACCCAGTACTTC CASSQAIAGGTQETQYF
NA TRBD1 TRBJ1-3 TRBV5-1 TGCGCCAGCAGCCTACAGGGGACGCAGTCGGGAAACACCATATATTTT CASSLQGTQSGNTIYF
NA NA TRBJ2-3 TRBV3-1/TRBV3-2 TGTGCCAGCAGCCCTAGAGCCGGGTGGTATACGCAGTATTTT CASSPRAGWYTQYF
NA TRBD1 TRBJ2-5 TRBV18 TGTGCCAGCTCAACCAGGACAGGGGAAGAGACCCAGTACTTC CASSTRTGEETQYF
NA TRBD1 TRBJ1-6 TRBV18 TGTGCCAGCTCACCATGGGCGCCAGGGGGCACGAATTCACCCCTCCACTTT CASSPWAPGGTNSPLHF
NA TRBD1 TRBJ1-2 TRBV2 TGTGCCAGCAGTGAAGCTGGGACAGGGGGTGGCTACACCTTC CASSEAGTGGGYTF
NA TRBD2 TRBJ2-1 TRBV7-2 TGTGCCAGCAGCTTAACGGGGGGGCCAGGTGAGCAGTTCTTC CASSLTGGPGEQFF
NA NA TRBJ1-4 TRBV18 TGTGCCAGCTCACCCCTTGCAACTAATGAAAAACTGTTTTTT CASSPLATNEKLFF
few NA TRBJ1-1 TRBV2 TGTGCCAGCAGTGAAGCCGTCGGCAGGTTGAACACTGAAGCTTTCTTT CASSEAVGRLNTEAFF
NA NA TRBJ2-3 TRBV3-1/TRBV3-2 TGTGCCAGCAGCCAAATCGCTGCGTCATGGGATACGCAGTATTTT CASSQIAASWDTQYF
NA NA TRBJ2-6 TRBV9 TGTGCCAGCAGCGGACAGTTTCCGACAGAGCCAGTCGGGGCCAACGTCCTGACTTTC CASSGQFPTEPVGANVLTF
NA NA TRBJ2-7 TRBV9 TGTGCCAGCAGCACAACACAGGGACCGGAGTACTTC CASSTTQGPEYF
NA TRBD1 TRBJ1-1 TRBV5-8 TGTGCCAGCAGCTTGTTGACAGGGCGAAGGGTTCGATCTTTCTTT CASSLLTGRRVRSFF
once NA TRBJ1-1 TRBV9 TGTGCCAGCAGCGTACAGGGGTCGACCACTGAAGCTTTCTTT CASSVQGSTTEAFF
NA NA TRBJ1-2 TRBV19 TGTGCCAGTAGTCAGGCCGGAACATATGGCTACACCTTC CASSQAGTYGYTF
NA TRBD2 TRBJ2-1 TRBV4-3 TGCGCCAGCAGCCAAGATCCGCGGGGGTACAATGAGCAGTTCTTC CASSQDPRGYNEQFF
NA TRBD1 TRBJ2-1 TRBV4-2 TGTGCCAGCAGCCAAGGGGACAGGACCTACAATGAGCAGTTCTTC CASSQGDRTYNEQFF
NA NA TRBJ1-5 TRBV19 TGTGCCAGTAGTCCCTCGGTGTATAGCAATCAGCCCCAGCATTTT CASSPSVYSNQPQHF
NA TRBD1 TRBJ2-2 TRBV3-1/TRBV3-2 TGTGCCAGCAGCCCGTCGGACAGGGTAGGGGAGCTGTTTTTT CASSPSDRVGELFF
once TRBD1 TRBJ2-5 TRBV3-1/TRBV3-2 TGTGCCAGCAGCCAACTCTTCCCGGGACAGGGGCCGGAGACCCAGTACTTC CASSQLFPGQGPETQYF